The entry that follows covers one T cell receptor beta chain sequence. Its target is not known. This sample was taken from a study of blood T cells in healthy people across ages. The study, taken as a whole, reports: The percentage of naive T cells correlated strongly with TCR beta diversity.

The CDR3 consists of 13 residues. Germline CDR1 reads MNHEY; CDR2 reads SVGAGI. V was clipped by 6 bases and J by 1 base, with 10 bases between them. A second PCR, run for about 6 to 11 cycles, used a sample-barcoded 5' primer plus a J-beta primer mix. The template-switch adaptor was a 5' adaptor with 12 random nucleotides. It tagged each cDNA molecule. One entry per CDR3 protein, called by TCRdb with MiXCR from the 5' RACE reads. The table includes hundreds of thousands of distinct CDR3 sequences, roughly three fifths detected once. The gene calls are TRBV6-5 and TRBJ2-7; D gene uncertain. Sequencing input: blood. This clonotype was sampled from a man aged 40-49 years in good health. The chain's CDR3 is CASSRDQSYEQYF. The CDR3 DNA is TGTGCCAGCAGCCGCGACCAATCCTACGAGCAGTACTTC.